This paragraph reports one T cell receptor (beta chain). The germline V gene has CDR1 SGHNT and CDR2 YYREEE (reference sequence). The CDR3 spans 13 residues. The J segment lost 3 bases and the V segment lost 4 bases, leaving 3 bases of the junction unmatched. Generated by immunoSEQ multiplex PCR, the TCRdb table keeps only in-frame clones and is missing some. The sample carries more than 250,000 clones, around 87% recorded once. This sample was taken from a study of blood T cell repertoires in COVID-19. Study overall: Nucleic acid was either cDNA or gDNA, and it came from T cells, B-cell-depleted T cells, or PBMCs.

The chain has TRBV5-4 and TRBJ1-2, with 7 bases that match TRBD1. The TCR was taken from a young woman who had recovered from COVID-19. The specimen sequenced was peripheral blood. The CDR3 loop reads CASSLGTDYGYTF. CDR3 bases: TGTGCCAGCAGCCTCGGGACAGACTATGGCTACACCTTC.